This T cell receptor (beta chain) was found in a study of CD8+ T cells in alopecia areata. The treatment here: oral pan-JAK inhibitor, 5-10 mg twice daily. A word on this clone: Its antigen is undetermined.

Germline CDR1 reads SQVTM; CDR2 reads ANQGSEA. V lost 6 bases, J lost 0 bases, and 5 bases stayed unmatched. The CDR3 extends over 14 amino acids. Study results and limitations: The study found higher clonality in lesional than normal scalp, especially in alopecia totalis/universalis.

Reverse transcribed after extraction, RNA yielded cDNA as the sequencing template. Assay: immunoSEQ multiplex PCR; the TCRdb copy retains only in-frame clones and omits some. The profile shows some 190,000 clones, roughly three fifths of them singletons. The source is a human donor with alopecia areata. The genes are TRBV29-1 and TRBJ1-3, with 7 bases that match TRBD1. The starting material was CD4+ T cells sorted from blood, obtained at week 4, from a patient treated with tofacitinib. CDR3 DNA: TGCAGCGTCATACGGACAGGCTCTGGAAACACCATATATTTT. It translates to CSVIRTGSGNTIYF.